The clone carrying this TCR beta chain was counted a single time. The time point is: peripheral blood 6 weeks after treatment start. The sample originates from a study of PD-L1 blockade in urothelial cancer. Repertoires were generated with immunoSEQ multiplex PCR, while TCRdb's copy carries only in-frame clones and drops some. The profile shows about 110,000 clones, approximately 90% of them singletons. The CDR3 runs 13 residues. V was pared by 10 bases and J by 0 bases, with 9 bases between. Germline CDR1 reads SGHTA; CDR2 reads FQGTGA. This TCR derives from a man aged 55 to 69 with urothelial cancer. This chain joins TRBV7-3 and TRBJ2-2; D is possibly TRBD2 (5 bases). The input for sequencing was PBMCs, taken around atezolizumab (anti-PD-L1) treatment. The CDR3 DNA is TGTGCCACCGAGAGGGCGAACACCGGGGAGCTGTTTTTT. Its translation is CATERANTGELFF.